This T cell receptor beta chain stems from a study of shared clonotypes between healthy human individuals. Study context: CD4 naive cells filled three plates per donor, CD4 memory three, CD8 naive two and CD8 memory one. Findings and limits, study-wide: Large depth notwithstanding, sorted-subset sequencing proved incomplete by rarefaction.

Naive CD8 populations comprised CD45RO-negative cells positively selected for CCR7, excluding terminally differentiated effector memory CD45RA+ cells. The V gene lost 0 bases and the J gene lost 6 bases, with 15 bases spanning the gap. Germline CDR1 is LGHNA and CDR2 is YNFKEQ. There are 16 residues in the CDR3. Generated by immunoSEQ multiplex PCR, the TCRdb table keeps only in-frame clones and is missing some. Among hundreds of thousands of clones listed, around 92% were seen once. As concerns this clone: Its target is not known.

The chain recombines TRBV4-2 with TRBJ1-5, with D hard to call. The receptor was derived from a man aged 25 to 40 in good health. Input material: naive CD8+ T cells sorted from blood. The CDR3 DNA reads TGTGCCAGCAGCCAAGATCAGATGGTAGGCGGTCAGCCCCAGCATTTT. Its protein product is CASSQDQMVGGQPQHF.